This T cell receptor (beta chain) was identified in a study of blood T cell repertoires in COVID-19. Whole-study context: Donors in the United States, Italy and Spain gave samples during acute or convalescent COVID-19. T cells, B-cell-depleted T cells, or PBMCs supplied cDNA or gDNA.

Original methodology: Quantification of nucleated cells was approximated via reference gene primer amplification. The method was immunoSEQ multiplex PCR; TCRdb's version includes in-frame clones alone and lacks a portion of them. D and trimming come from the DNA, and the V and J calls and clone size come from that table. The table shows 150,000 to 200,000 clones, with about 81% occurring only once. Deletions cut 3 bases from V and 5 bases from J, with 10 bases between. The CDR3 consists of 12 residues. CDR1 SQVTM and CDR2 ANQGSEA come from the germline V gene. This sequence was found in a human donor in a cohort sampled during active COVID-19. The chain couples TRBV29-1 to TRBJ1-1, with D maybe TRBD1 (6 bases). Material for sequencing was peripheral blood. CDR3 residues: CSVDRGQTEAFF. The CDR3 bases are TGCAGCGTTGACAGGGGCCAAACTGAAGCTTTCTTT. Filled out from reference TRBV29-1 and TRBJ1-1, the complete variable domain reads SAVISQKPSRDICQRGTSLTIQCQVDSQVTMMFWYRQQPGQSLTLIATANQGSEATYESGFVIDKFPISRPNLTFSTLTVSNMSPEDSSIYLCSVDRGQTEAFFGQGTRLTVV.